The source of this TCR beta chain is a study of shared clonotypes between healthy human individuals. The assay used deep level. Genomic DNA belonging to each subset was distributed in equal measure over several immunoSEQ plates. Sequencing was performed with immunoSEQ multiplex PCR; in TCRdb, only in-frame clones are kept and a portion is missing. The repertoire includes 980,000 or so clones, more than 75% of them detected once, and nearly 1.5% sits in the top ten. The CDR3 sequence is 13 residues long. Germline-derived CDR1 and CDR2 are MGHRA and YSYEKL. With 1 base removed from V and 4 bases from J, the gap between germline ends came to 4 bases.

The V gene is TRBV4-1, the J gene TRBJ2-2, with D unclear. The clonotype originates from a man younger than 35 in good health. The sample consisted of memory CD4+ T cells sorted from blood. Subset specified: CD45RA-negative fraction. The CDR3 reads CASSQVGTGELFF. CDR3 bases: TGCGCCAGCAGCCAAGTAGGCACCGGGGAGCTGTTTTTT.